This T cell receptor (beta chain) derives from a study of T-cell memory formation after mild COVID-19. One entry per CDR3 protein, called by TCRdb with MiXCR from the 5' RACE reads. In the table there are around 410,000 distinct CDR3 sequences, 20% to 30% of which are singletons. Study-level findings and limits: CD4+ clones that contracted lay mainly in CM and EM; CD8+ ones lay in EMRA. The authors left the SARS-CoV-2 specificity of second-wave clones peaking on day 37 unconfirmed.

Points on this clonotype: What it binds is not known.

The clonotype was recovered from an adult woman who had mild COVID-19 (a few samples of this study predate the infection). Cell type and time point are not known. What was sequenced was PBMCs or a T cell subset sorted from them (not recorded which).

The CDR3: CSARDERDREFF. CDR3 DNA sequence: TGCAGTGCTAGAGATGAGAGGGACAGGGAGTTCTTC. The chain has TRBV20-1 and TRBJ2-1, with 9 positions matching TRBD1. V lost 0 bases and J lost 14; bases outside the gene matches: 5. CDR3 length equals 12 residues. Germline CDR1 reads DFQATT; CDR2 reads SNEGSKA (reference sequence).